This is a list of T cell receptor beta chains from one sample in a study of PD-1 blockade in mismatch repair-deficient tumors. The repertoire was sequenced with immunoSEQ multiplex PCR; TCRdb's copy has only in-frame clones and lacks some. In the table there are about 40,000 clones, 75% to 85% of which are singletons. Material: peripheral blood, obtained 4 weeks after starting pembrolizumab. The origin of the receptors is an adult with mismatch repair-deficient cancer. Both conserved end residues are part of each CDR3. A D gene is named only where the DNA matches it firmly. Expanded clones get a size class; other rows say once, few or many, or leave the size out.

V gene	clone size	J gene	D gene	CDR3 DNA	CDR3 protein
TRBV14	-	TRBJ2-1	-	TGTGCCAGCAGCCAATTTTTGACAGCCTCCTACAATGAGCAGTTCTTC	CASSQFLTASYNEQFF
TRBV6-6	-	TRBJ1-2	-	TGTGCCAGCAGTTACTCGAAGGGTGTGGATGGCTACACCTTC	CASSYSKGVDGYTF
TRBV5-5	-	TRBJ2-7	TRBD1	TGTGCCAGCAGTTTTGCTCTGTGGGAGGACAGGGCCAGCTACGAGCAGTACTTC	CASSFALWEDRASYEQYF
TRBV6-1	-	TRBJ2-1	-	TGTGCCAGCACGTTTGGAACAGGGCACAATGAGCAGTTCTTC	CASTFGTGHNEQFF
TRBV11-2	-	TRBJ2-5	-	TGTGCCAGCAGCTCCAAACTCCCGCCAGAGACCCAGTACTTC	CASSSKLPPETQYF
TRBV6-1	-	TRBJ2-2	-	TGTGCCGGCAGTGAAGGCGGTAGCGAAACCGGGGAGCTGTTTTTT	CAGSEGGSETGELFF
TRBV30	-	TRBJ2-5	TRBD2	TGTGCCTCGGACAACTCGGGGGGGCAAGAGACCCAGTACTTC	CASDNSGGQETQYF
TRBV5-1	-	TRBJ2-1	TRBD2	TGCGCCAGCAGCGCAGGGACTAGCGGGACAAACAATGAGCAGTTCTTC	CASSAGTSGTNNEQFF
TRBV5-1	-	TRBJ2-7	-	TGCGCCAGCAGCCCGGTATTTGGGAGGCCCTACGAGCAGTACTTC	CASSPVFGRPYEQYF
TRBV27	once	TRBJ1-1	-	TGTGCCAGCAGTTTGGCCGCCAGCATGAACACTGAAGCTTTCTTT	CASSLAASMNTEAFF
TRBV27	-	TRBJ2-7	-	TGTGCCAGCAGTTTGGGACGAACGGGACGGCGCTACGAGCAGTACTTC	CASSLGRTGRRYEQYF
TRBV14	few	TRBJ2-7	TRBD1	TGTGCCAGCAGCCAACAGTCTCGGTCCAGGGGGACCTACGAGCAGTACTTC	CASSQQSRSRGTYEQYF
TRBV19	-	TRBJ2-7	TRBD2	TGTGCCAGTAGTCCTCGTTCCTTTAGCGGGAGCGCCGAGCAGTACTTC	CASSPRSFSGSAEQYF
TRBV6-1	medium-sized	TRBJ2-2	TRBD2	TGTGCCAGCAGTCTAGCGGGAGACACCGGGGAGCTGTTTTTT	CASSLAGDTGELFF
TRBV6-5	-	TRBJ2-1	-	TGTGCCAGCAGTTATGGCTACGACAATGAGCAGTTCTTC	CASSYGYDNEQFF
TRBV10-2	few	TRBJ1-5	-	TGCGCCAGCAGTGACAGAAGCAATCAGCCCCAGCATTTT	CASSDRSNQPQHF
TRBV6-1	-	TRBJ2-5	-	TGTGCCAGCAGTGAAGGAGGTTGGGGACCGGCAACTTGGACTTTTTACTTC	CASSEGGWGPATWTFYF
TRBV5-1	-	TRBJ2-2	-	TGCGCCAGCAGCTTTTCCCGGGAAAGGGAGCTGTTTTTT	CASSFSRERELFF
TRBV6-5	-	TRBJ1-5	-	TGTGCCAGCAGCCCCGGCACCGCGAATCAGCCCCAGCATTTT	CASSPGTANQPQHF
TRBV6-6	-	TRBJ1-2	-	TGTGCCAGCAGTTACCAAGGGGGTGAGGACTATGGCTACACCTTC	CASSYQGGEDYGYTF
TRBV6-5	-	TRBJ2-7	TRBD2	TGTGCCAGCAGTTACGGGTGGGAGGGCGTGGGGGAGCAGTACTTC	CASSYGWEGVGEQYF
TRBV2	-	TRBJ2-7	-	TGTGCCAGCAGTGTGAATGATTACGAGCAGTACTTC	CASSVNDYEQYF
TRBV2	-	TRBJ2-2	TRBD2	TGTGCCAGCAGAGACCCGGGACTAGGCGCGAACACCGGGGAGCTGTTTTTT	CASRDPGLGANTGELFF
TRBV18	-	TRBJ1-1	-	TGTGCCAGCTCCCTCCGGGGACGGGGGTCGAACACTGAAGCTTTCTTT	CASSLRGRGSNTEAFF
TRBV30	-	TRBJ1-4	-	TGTGCCTGGTCCCAATCCGGGGAAAAACTGTTTTTT	CAWSQSGEKLFF
TRBV5-1	-	TRBJ2-1	TRBD2	TGCGCCAGCAGCTCTGAACTAGCGCCGCCACGGAATGAGCAGTTCTTC	CASSSELAPPRNEQFF
TRBV7-9	-	TRBJ1-1	-	TGTGCCAGCAGCTTTGGACCGAACACTGAAGCTTTCTTT	CASSFGPNTEAFF
TRBV9	-	TRBJ2-2	TRBD1	TGTGCCAGCAGCCCCCCTCGGACAGGGTCCGGGGAGCTGTTTTTT	CASSPPRTGSGELFF
TRBV27	few	TRBJ2-5	-	TGTGCCAGCAGTTTACGGGGGAAAGAGACCCAGTACTTC	CASSLRGKETQYF
TRBV6-1	few	TRBJ1-2	-	TGTGCCAGCAGTGAAGGGGGCCCTTCAGATGGCTACACCTTC	CASSEGGPSDGYTF
TRBV7-2	-	TRBJ2-5	-	TGTGCCACCCAGGGAGAACCAGAGACCCAGTACTTC	CATQGEPETQYF
TRBV6-1	-	TRBJ1-2	-	TGTGCCAGCGGTCGGGGTGGGTATGGCTACACCTTC	CASGRGGYGYTF
TRBV6-5	few	TRBJ1-2	TRBD1	TGTGCCAGCAGGGGACAGTATGGCTACACCTTC	CASRGQYGYTF
TRBV14	-	TRBJ2-5	-	TGTGCCAGCAGCCAAGTTACAGGTTTGGAGACCCAGTACTTC	CASSQVTGLETQYF
TRBV7-8	-	TRBJ2-5	TRBD1	TGTGCCAGCAGCTCCCTACAGGGGGCATTAGAGACCCAGTACTTC	CASSSLQGALETQYF
TRBV2	-	TRBJ2-7	TRBD2	TGTGCCAGCAGTGAATTGACTAGCGGGAGAGACGAGCAGTACTTC	CASSELTSGRDEQYF
TRBV28	-	TRBJ1-5	-	TGTGCCAGCAGTTTAAGTCTTAGCAATCAGCCCCAGCATTTT	CASSLSLSNQPQHF
TRBV5-1	-	TRBJ1-2	-	TGCGCCAGCAACTCGGGGGAGACTGACTACACCTTC	CASNSGETDYTF
TRBV4-3	-	TRBJ2-7	TRBD1	TGCGCCAGCAGCCAAGGGGACAGGGACTCCTACGAGCAGTACTTC	CASSQGDRDSYEQYF
TRBV19	-	TRBJ2-7	TRBD2	TGTGCCAGTAGTATAGTGAGCGGGAGTTTTTACGAGCAGTACTTC	CASSIVSGSFYEQYF
TRBV29-1	once	TRBJ2-6	TRBD1	TGCAGCGTTGAAGAGACGGACAGGGGCGTTCGGGCTGGGGCCAACGTCCTGACTTTC	CSVEETDRGVRAGANVLTF
TRBV28	-	TRBJ2-7	TRBD2	TGTGCCAGCAGTTTCCGACTAGCCCACGAGCAGTACTTC	CASSFRLAHEQYF
TRBV21-1	-	TRBJ2-4	-	TGTGCCAGCATCTGCCTAGGGGACTTACAAAACATTCAGTACTTC	CASICLGDLQNIQYF
TRBV7-9	-	TRBJ2-7	TRBD2	TGTGCCAGCAGCTTACTACTAGCGGGAGGCGAGCAGTACTTC	CASSLLLAGGEQYF
TRBV5-8	-	TRBJ2-1	TRBD2	TGTGCCAGCAGCCTTACTCCGATGGGTAGCGGGAGTCCCAATGAGCAGTTCTTC	CASSLTPMGSGSPNEQFF
TRBV6-1	-	TRBJ1-3	-	TGTGCCAGCAGTGAAAAGTGGTACTCTGGAAACACCATATATTTT	CASSEKWYSGNTIYF
TRBV18	-	TRBJ2-7	TRBD1	TGTGCCAGCTCACCTAAAGGGACAGGGGTTTACGAGCAGTACTTC	CASSPKGTGVYEQYF
TRBV27	-	TRBJ2-3	-	TGTGCCAGCAGTTTCCGGACAGATGCGAGGGATACGCAGTATTTT	CASSFRTDARDTQYF
TRBV11-2	-	TRBJ2-6	-	TGTGCCAGCAGCTTGGGCCCGGACTTTCCCTCTGGGGCCAACGTCCTGACTTTC	CASSLGPDFPSGANVLTF
TRBV27	-	TRBJ1-5	TRBD1	TGTGCCAGCAGTTCACAGGGGTCCAATCAGCCCCAGCATTTT	CASSSQGSNQPQHF
TRBV7-9	-	TRBJ2-1	TRBD2	TGTGCCAGCACCCCACGGGACTTCGGACTAGCGGTCCACAATGAGCAGTTCTTC	CASTPRDFGLAVHNEQFF
TRBV29-1	-	TRBJ2-1	-	TGCGGCGTTACGTCCGGGCCGTCAAAGCAGTTCTTC	CGVTSGPSKQFF
TRBV23-1	-	TRBJ2-7	-	TGCGCCGCCCAATCTTCGGGGGTTCACGAGCAGTACTTC	CAAQSSGVHEQYF
TRBV19	few	TRBJ1-1	TRBD1	TGTGCCAGTAGAATGACAGGGCGGCGGAACACTGAAGCTTTCTTT	CASRMTGRRNTEAFF
TRBV4-1	-	TRBJ2-1	-	TGCGCCAGCAGCCTCGAAGTCGGGCTAGAAGGATCCTACAATGAGCAGTTCTTC	CASSLEVGLEGSYNEQFF
TRBV6-4	-	TRBJ2-6	-	TGTGCCAGCAGTGACTCAAACTCTGGGGCCAACGTCCTGACTTTC	CASSDSNSGANVLTF
TRBV7-3	-	TRBJ2-5	-	TGTGCCAGCAGCTTAACGCTCCTAGAGACCCAGTACTTC	CASSLTLLETQYF
TRBV11-2	-	TRBJ2-6	-	TGTGCCAGCAGCCTCGAGGCTGGGGCCAACGTCCTGACTTTC	CASSLEAGANVLTF
TRBV7-3	-	TRBJ2-3	TRBD2	TGTGCCAGCAGCTGGAGCGGGAGGGCCACAGATACGCAGTATTTT	CASSWSGRATDTQYF
TRBV7-2	-	TRBJ2-1	TRBD2	TGTGCCAGCAGCATACAACCTCTCGCAGCGGGAGGGATTGAGCAGTTCTTC	CASSIQPLAAGGIEQFF